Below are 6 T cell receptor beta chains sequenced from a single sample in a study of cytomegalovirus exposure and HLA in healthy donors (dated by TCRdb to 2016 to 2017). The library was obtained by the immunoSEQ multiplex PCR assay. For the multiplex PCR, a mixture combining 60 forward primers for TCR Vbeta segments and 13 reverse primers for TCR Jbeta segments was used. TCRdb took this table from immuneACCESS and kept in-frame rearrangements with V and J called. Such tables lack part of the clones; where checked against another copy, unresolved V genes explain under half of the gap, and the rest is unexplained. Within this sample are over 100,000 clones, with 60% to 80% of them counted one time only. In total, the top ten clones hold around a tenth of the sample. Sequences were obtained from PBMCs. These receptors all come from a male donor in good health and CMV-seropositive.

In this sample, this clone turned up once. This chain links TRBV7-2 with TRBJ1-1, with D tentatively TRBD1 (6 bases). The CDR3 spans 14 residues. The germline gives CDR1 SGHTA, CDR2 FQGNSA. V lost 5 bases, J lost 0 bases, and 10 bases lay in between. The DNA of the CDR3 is TGTGCCAGCAGCCTACCAGGGGTGAACACTGAAGCTTTCTTT. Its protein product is CASSLPGVNTEAFF.

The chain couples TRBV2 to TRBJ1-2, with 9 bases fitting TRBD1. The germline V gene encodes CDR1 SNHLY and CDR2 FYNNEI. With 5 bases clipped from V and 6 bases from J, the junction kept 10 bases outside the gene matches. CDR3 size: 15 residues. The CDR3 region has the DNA TGTGCCAGCAGTCGAGACAGGGGGACGTGGGATGGCTACACCTTC. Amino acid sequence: CASSRDRGTWDGYTF.

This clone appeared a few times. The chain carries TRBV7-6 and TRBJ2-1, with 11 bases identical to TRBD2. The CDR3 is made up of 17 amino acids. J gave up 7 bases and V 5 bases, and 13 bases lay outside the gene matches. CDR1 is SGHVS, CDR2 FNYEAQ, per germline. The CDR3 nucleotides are TGTGCCAGCAGCCACTTATCTAGCGGGAGGTCCGAGAATGAGCAGTTCTTC. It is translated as CASSHLSSGRSENEQFF.

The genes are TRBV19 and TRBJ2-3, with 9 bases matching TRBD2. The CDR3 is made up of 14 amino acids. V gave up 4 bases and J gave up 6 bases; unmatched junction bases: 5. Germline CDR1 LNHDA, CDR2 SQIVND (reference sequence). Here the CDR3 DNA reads TGTGCCAGTAGTAGCGGGAGGGCGGAGGATACGCAGTATTTT. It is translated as CASSSGRAEDTQYF.

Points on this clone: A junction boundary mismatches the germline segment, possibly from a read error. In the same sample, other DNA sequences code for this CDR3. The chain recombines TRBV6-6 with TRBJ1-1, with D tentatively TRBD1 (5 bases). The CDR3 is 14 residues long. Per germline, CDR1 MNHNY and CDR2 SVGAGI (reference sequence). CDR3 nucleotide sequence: TGTGCCAGCAGCTACTCGGGGGGGAACACTGAAGCTTTCTTT. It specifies CASSYSGGNTEAFF.

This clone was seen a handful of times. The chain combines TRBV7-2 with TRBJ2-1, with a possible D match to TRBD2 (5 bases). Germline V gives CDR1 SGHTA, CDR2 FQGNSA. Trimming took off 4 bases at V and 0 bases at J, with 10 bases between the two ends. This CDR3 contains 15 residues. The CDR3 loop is CASSSTGSSYNEQFF. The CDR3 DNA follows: TGTGCCAGCAGCTCGACGGGGAGCTCCTACAATGAGCAGTTCTTC. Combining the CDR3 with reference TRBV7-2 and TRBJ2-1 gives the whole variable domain GAGVSQSPSNKVTEKGKDVELRCDPISGHTALYWYRQSLGQGLEFLIYFQGNSAPDKSGLPSDRFSAERTGGSVSTLTIQRTQQEDSAVYLCASSSTGSSYNEQFFGPGTRLTVL.